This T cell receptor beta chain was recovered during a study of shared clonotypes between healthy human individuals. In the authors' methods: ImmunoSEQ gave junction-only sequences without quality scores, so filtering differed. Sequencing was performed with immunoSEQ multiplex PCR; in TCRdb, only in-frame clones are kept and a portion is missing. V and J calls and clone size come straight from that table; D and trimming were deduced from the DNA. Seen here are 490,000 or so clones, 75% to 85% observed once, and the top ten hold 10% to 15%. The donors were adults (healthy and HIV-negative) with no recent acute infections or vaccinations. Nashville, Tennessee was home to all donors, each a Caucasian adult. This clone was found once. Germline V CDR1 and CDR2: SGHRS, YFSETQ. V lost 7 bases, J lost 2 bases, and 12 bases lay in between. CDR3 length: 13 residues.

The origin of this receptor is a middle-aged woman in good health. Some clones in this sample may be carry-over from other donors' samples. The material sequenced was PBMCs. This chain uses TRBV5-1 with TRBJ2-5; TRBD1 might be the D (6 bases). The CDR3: CASESGQQETQYF. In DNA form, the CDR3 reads TGCGCCAGCGAGAGCGGACAGCAAGAGACCCAGTACTTC.